Listed here is a single TCR beta chain. Its antigen remains unidentified. Assay: immunoSEQ multiplex PCR; the TCRdb copy retains only in-frame clones and omits some. The sample holds fewer than 400,000 clones; about 86% are singletons and the top ten take around 2%. This record belongs to a study of Ad26.COV2.S vaccination and SARS-CoV-2 variants. About the research overall: Into the muscle, Ad26.COV2.S was dosed once or twice, 56 days apart.

Regarding treatment: 19 received Ad26.COV2.S at low or high dose, single or two shots; about 5 received placebo; per-sample allocation not given. The samples date from day 63 after the first vaccine or placebo injection. The vaccine delivered Wuhan-strain SARS-CoV-2 spike through an Ad26 vector. The V gene lost 5 bases and the J gene lost 0 bases, with 11 bases spanning the gap. The CDR3 totals 15 residues. Per the germline V gene, CDR1 is SSHAT and CDR2 is FNYEAQ (reference sequence). Study-wide results and limits: Vaccinees reportedly had broad spike-specific CD8+ and CD4+ T cell responses. Researchers cautioned that TCR breadth and depth analyses may have underestimated total T cell responses.

This receptor was taken from a person aged 18 to 59 who received the Ad26.COV2.S COVID-19 vaccine or a placebo. Sequenced here: peripheral blood, sampled in a trial of Ad26.COV2.S vaccine versus placebo. The chain joins TRBV7-7 to TRBJ2-1; tentative D call: TRBD1 (6 bases). The CDR3 reads CASSLDRSSYNEQFF. CDR3 sequence (DNA): TGTGCCAGCAGCCTAGACAGGAGCTCCTACAATGAGCAGTTCTTC.